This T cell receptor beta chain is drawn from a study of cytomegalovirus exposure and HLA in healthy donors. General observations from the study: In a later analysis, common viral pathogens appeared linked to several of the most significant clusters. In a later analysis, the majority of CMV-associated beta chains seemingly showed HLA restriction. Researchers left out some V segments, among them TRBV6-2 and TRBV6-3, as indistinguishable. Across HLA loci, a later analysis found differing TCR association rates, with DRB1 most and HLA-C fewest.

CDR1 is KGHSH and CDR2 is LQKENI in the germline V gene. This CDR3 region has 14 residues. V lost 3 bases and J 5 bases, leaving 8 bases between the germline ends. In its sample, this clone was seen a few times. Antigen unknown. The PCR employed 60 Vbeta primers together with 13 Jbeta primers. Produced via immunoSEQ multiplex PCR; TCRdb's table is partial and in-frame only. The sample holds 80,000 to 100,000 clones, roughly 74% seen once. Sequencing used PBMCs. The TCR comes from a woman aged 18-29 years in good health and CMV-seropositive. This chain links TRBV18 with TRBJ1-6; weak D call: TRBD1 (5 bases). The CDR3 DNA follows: TGTGCCAGCTCACCTTGGGGGGATAATTCACCCCTCCACTTT. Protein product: CASSPWGDNSPLHF.